The 11 T cell receptor beta chains reported below all come from one sample, sequenced in a study of blood T cell repertoires in COVID-19. The data were produced by immunoSEQ multiplex PCR, yet TCRdb's version contains in-frame clones alone and is incomplete. The repertoire holds about 150,000 clones, with roughly 85% as singletons. The sample consisted of peripheral blood. The receptor source for this set is a human donor in a cohort sampled during active COVID-19.

The chain carries TRBV3-1 (or the pseudogene TRBV3-2) and TRBJ2-7, with D possibly TRBD1 on 5 matching bases. Trimming took off 8 bases at V and 0 bases at J, with 8 bases between the two ends. Looked up from germline, CDR1 is LGHDT and CDR2 is YNNKEL (reference sequence). The CDR3 spans 12 residues. The chain's CDR3 is CASGAGSYEQYF. The DNA of the CDR3 is TGTGCCAGCGGGGCCGGCTCCTACGAGCAGTACTTC.

A single count supports this clone. The chain has TRBV19 and TRBJ2-7; TRBD1 matches 10 bases. This CDR3 spans 13 amino acids. Losses at the gene ends were 8 bases for V and 6 bases for J; bases not matched to a gene: 7. Germline assignment: CDR1 LNHDA and CDR2 SQIVND (reference sequence). This CDR3 reads CASSGQGSSEQYF. The CDR3 nucleotides are TGTGCCAGTTCGGGACAGGGGTCGTCCGAGCAGTACTTC.

The V call is TRBV7-2, the J call TRBJ2-7; TRBD1 might be the D (5 bases). V was shortened by 2 bases and J by 5 bases, with 13 bases between the two germline ends. This CDR3 is 14 amino acids long. Germline CDR1 reads SGHTA; CDR2 reads FQGNSA. CDR3 bases: TGTGCCAGCAGCTTAACCAGCAGGGTCCACGAGCAGTACTTC. It translates to CASSLTSRVHEQYF.

The chain recombines TRBV7-9 with TRBJ2-2, with D maybe TRBD1 (6 bases). In germline, CDR1 is SEHNR, CDR2 FQNEAQ (reference sequence). There are 16 residues in the CDR3. V gave up 1 base and J gave up 0 bases, with 9 bases separating them. CDR3: CASSLEGTTNTGELFF. CDR3 coding DNA: TGTGCCAGCAGCTTAGAAGGGACAACGAACACCGGGGAGCTGTTTTTT. The full variable domain, completed using reference TRBV7-9 and TRBJ2-2, is DTGVSQNPRHKITKRGQNVTFRCDPISEHNRLYWYRQTLGQGPEFLTYFQNEAQLEKSRLLSDRFSAERPKGSFSTLEIQRTEQGDSAMYLCASSLEGTTNTGELFFGEGSRLTVL.

V and J are TRBV7-2 and TRBJ1-6, with unresolved D. Trimming pared 5 bases from V and 8 bases from J, leaving 13 bases between. The CDR3 has 14 amino acids. The germline V gene encodes CDR1 SGHTA and CDR2 FQGNSA. The CDR3 is CASSNGPPDSPLHF. In DNA, the CDR3 is TGTGCCAGCAGCAATGGGCCCCCGGATTCACCCCTCCACTTT.

The V and J genes are TRBV19 and TRBJ2-5; no reliable D call. V was cut by 2 bases and J by 1 base, with 8 bases left in between. Germline lookup yields CDR1 LNHDA and CDR2 SQIVND (reference sequence). CDR3 length: 14 amino acids. The CDR3 region has the DNA TGTGCCAGTAGTATAACTCTCCTCCAAGAGACCCAGTACTTC. Its protein product is CASSITLLQETQYF.

This chain uses TRBV7-9 with TRBJ2-7; D remains ambiguous. Germline values: CDR1 SEHNR, CDR2 FQNEAQ (reference sequence). The CDR3 is made up of 14 amino acids. Between the trimmed V and J ends, which lost 5 bases and 2 bases, there was a span of 13 bases. Written as DNA, the CDR3 is TGTGCCAGCAGCCCCGAGACTCCTACCTACGAGCAGTACTTC. Residues: CASSPETPTYEQYF.

V and J are TRBV11-3 and TRBJ2-7; TRBD1 agrees at 7 bases. The germline gives CDR1 SGHNT, CDR2 YENEEA. The CDR3 contains 17 residues. The V segment lost 4 bases and the J segment 3 bases; nucleotides outside the gene matches: 15. In nucleotides, the CDR3 is TGTGCCAGCAGCTCGAGATGGGACAGTCAATATTACTACGAGCAGTACTTC. This gives the protein CASSSRWDSQYYYEQYF.

This clone was recorded only once. The chain uses TRBV28 and TRBJ1-3, with 10 bases lining up with TRBD1. CDR3 length: 15 amino acids. The V segment lost 6 bases and the J segment 4 bases; nucleotides outside the gene matches: 6. Germline V gene lookup returns CDR1 MDHEN and CDR2 SYDVKM. CDR3 bases: TGTGCCAGCAGCAAGGACAGGGGGTACGGAAACACCATATATTTT. This codes for CASSKDRGYGNTIYF.

This clone was detected a few times. V gene TRBV7-9 combines with J gene TRBJ2-7; 9 bases fit TRBD2. Germline V gene sequence: CDR1 SEHNR, CDR2 FQNEAQ (reference sequence). J gave up 9 bases and V 5 bases, and 14 bases lay outside the gene matches. This CDR3 is built from 15 residues. The CDR3, as DNA: TGTGCCAGCAGCACACCGGGACTAGCATCACGGGGGCAGTACTTC. Translating it yields CASSTPGLASRGQYF.

The chain links TRBV28 to TRBJ2-7, with D hard to call. There are 13 residues in the CDR3. CDR1 is MDHEN, CDR2 SYDVKM, per germline. V gave up 6 bases and J gave up 2 bases, with 11 bases separating them. CDR3 protein: CASRAEVPYEQYF. The CDR3 nucleotides are TGTGCCAGCAGGGCCGAAGTCCCCTACGAGCAGTACTTC.